Presented here are 22 T cell receptor beta chains from one specimen sequenced in a study of a mutant IDH1 vaccine in newly diagnosed glioma. Time point specified: week 5, during vaccination. Vaccinated patients received 300 ug of mutant IDH1 20-mer peptide per dose, with topical imiquimod. These receptors' targets are unknown. TCRdb's table, derived via immunoSEQ multiplex PCR, lists solely in-frame clones and lacks some. The sample includes 75,000 to 85,000 clones, roughly nine tenths of them seen just once. Sequencing used PBMCs, obtained from a glioma patient whose treatment included an IDH1 peptide vaccine. These receptors came from a woman aged 45-65 years with glioma.

The chain combines TRBV9 with TRBJ2-1; TRBD1 aligns across 9 bases. The germline V gene encodes CDR1 SGDLS and CDR2 YYNGEE. There are 15 residues in the CDR3. With 4 bases clipped from V and 5 bases from J, the junction kept 7 bases outside the gene matches. The CDR3 region has the DNA TGTGCCAGCAGCCTCGGGACAGGGTCTAACAATGAGCAGTTCTTC. It encodes CASSLGTGSNNEQFF.

This clone was observed a handful of times. The chain couples TRBV2 to TRBJ1-5; D may be TRBD1 (5 bases). The CDR3 length is 13 residues. From germline, CDR1 is SNHLY and CDR2 FYNNEI. V lost 7 bases and J 4 bases, leaving 11 bases between the germline ends. CDR3 region: CASKRDHNQPQHF. In DNA form, the CDR3 reads TGTGCCAGCAAGAGGGACCATAATCAGCCCCAGCATTTT.

The chain joins TRBV2 to TRBJ2-1, with 10 bases aligning to TRBD2. The germline V gene has CDR1 SNHLY and CDR2 FYNNEI. The CDR3 consists of 13 residues. V trimming: 8 bases; J trimming: 8 bases; junction bases outside the gene matches: 6. The CDR3 region is CASQREGLDEQFF. For the CDR3, the DNA is TGTGCCAGCCAGCGGGAGGGCCTCGATGAGCAGTTCTTC.

The chain links TRBV28 to TRBJ2-2, with 10 bases lining up with TRBD2. CDR3 length: 15 residues. Trimming removed 3 bases from V and 10 bases from J; junction bases left unmatched: 8. Germline CDR1 MDHEN, CDR2 SYDVKM. The CDR3 DNA reads TGTGCCAGCAGTTTTTCTAGCGGGAGAGGCGTGGAGCTGTTTTTT. Translated: CASSFSSGRGVELFF.

The chain employs TRBV28 and TRBJ1-1, with D possibly TRBD1 on 5 matching bases. The CDR3 runs 15 residues. Per the germline V gene, CDR1 is MDHEN and CDR2 is SYDVKM. Between the trimmed V and J ends, which lost 6 bases and 0 bases, there was a span of 14 bases. In DNA form, the CDR3 reads TGTGCCAGCAGATCCAGGGCCGTTGTGAACACTGAAGCTTTCTTT. Protein sequence: CASRSRAVVNTEAFF.

This chain joins TRBV5-1 and TRBJ1-2; 9 bases agree with TRBD1. V lost 4 bases and J lost 8; bases outside the gene matches: 6. Germline loops: CDR1 SGHRS, CDR2 YFSETQ. The CDR3 spans 13 residues. CDR3 amino acids: CASSPGQGEGYTF. The CDR3 bases are TGCGCCAGCAGCCCGGGACAGGGAGAAGGCTACACCTTC.

The chain joins TRBV9 to TRBJ2-5; a weak D match, TRBD2 (5 bases). The better agreement between TRBJ2-7 and the DNA end casts doubt on the J call. Germline loops: CDR1 SGDLS, CDR2 YYNGEE. CDR3 length: 15 residues. The CDR3 coding sequence is TGTGCCAGCAGCGTAGATCCCTCGGGATCCTACGAGCAGTACTTC. As protein: CASSVDPSGSYEQYF.

The chain recombines TRBV11-2 with TRBJ1-2; 8 bases map to TRBD1. The length of the CDR3 is 15 residues. V was pared by 6 bases and J by 8 bases, with 14 bases of the junction left unmatched. Germline V gene lookup returns CDR1 SGHAT and CDR2 FQNNGV. The CDR3, as DNA: TGTGCCAGCAGGAAAGGGCCGGACAGGGAGAGCGGCTACACCTTC. Translation gives CASRKGPDRESGYTF.

This sequence joins TRBV2 and TRBJ2-2; 7 positions agree with TRBD1. Germline V gene data show CDR1 as SNHLY and CDR2 as FYNNEI. The CDR3 loop spans 15 amino acids. V was clipped by 2 bases and J by 5 bases; unmatched bases: 5. CDR3 in DNA: TGTGCCAGCAGTGAAAAGGGGGCCGTAACCGGGGAGCTGTTTTTT. It translates to CASSEKGAVTGELFF.

The chain links TRBV21-1 to TRBJ2-5; the table names TRBD2, a call not compared with the DNA. The J call may not be correct, given that the DNA end is closer to TRBJ2-7. TRBV21-1 has pseudogene status. This CDR3 has 15 residues. This CDR3 is CASSIPVGGSYEQYF. CDR3 bases: TGTGCCAGCAGCATACCGGTGGGGGGTTCCTACGAGCAGTACTTC.

The V gene is TRBV9, the J gene TRBJ2-5, with 8 bases aligning to TRBD2. The CDR3 runs 15 residues. The J segment lost 5 bases and the V segment lost 4 bases, leaving 10 bases of the junction unmatched. CDR1 SGDLS and CDR2 YYNGEE come from the germline V gene. The CDR3 protein is CASSYGTRADETQYF. The DNA for the CDR3 is TGTGCCAGCAGCTACGGGACTAGGGCCGACGAGACCCAGTACTTC.

This clone appeared once. The chain couples TRBV29-1 to TRBJ1-3; D is undetermined. V was clipped by 4 bases and J by 9 bases, with 16 bases between them. CDR3 length equals 13 residues. CDR1 and CDR2 from the germline V gene are SQVTM and ANQGSEA. The DNA of the CDR3 is TGCAGCGTTGTAGTCCAGTCTCGGGGCACCATATATTTT. This translates into CSVVVQSRGTIYF.

The chain employs TRBV18 and TRBJ2-5; D possibly matches TRBD1 or TRBD2 (5 bases each). Trimming cost V 2 bases and J 4 bases, with 14 bases left between them. The germline gives CDR1 KGHSH, CDR2 LQKENI. The CDR3 totals 15 residues. The CDR3 loop is CASSPALIGGETQYF. The CDR3 DNA reads TGTGCCAGCTCACCAGCACTAATTGGGGGAGAGACCCAGTACTTC.

V is TRBV11-1 and J is TRBJ1-1; D call uncertain. The CDR3 spans 13 residues. Germline V gene sequence: CDR1 SGHAT, CDR2 FQDESV (reference sequence). Trimming took 5 bases from V and 5 from J, leaving 12 bases between them. Here the CDR3 reads CASSPGLRTEAFF. CDR3 DNA sequence: TGTGCCAGCAGCCCTGGCTTGAGGACTGAAGCTTTCTTT.

V is TRBV5-8 and J is TRBJ1-1; a possible D gene is TRBD1 (5 bases). The CDR3 sequence is 15 residues long. Germline CDR1 reads SGHTS; CDR2 reads YDEGEE. The V end was cut by 1 base, the J end by 0 bases, with 10 bases between. The CDR3 DNA is TGTGCCAGCAGCTTGAACAGGCACATGAACACTGAAGCTTTCTTT. Protein product: CASSLNRHMNTEAFF.

The rearrangement links TRBV27 to TRBJ2-1; 7 nucleotides line up with TRBD2. The germline CDR1 and CDR2 sequences are MNHEY and SMNVEV (reference sequence). The ends lost 3 bases at V and 0 bases at J; junction bases unmatched: 11. The CDR3 length is 18 residues. CDR3 protein: CASSLRGPSGRSYNEQFF. The DNA for the CDR3 is TGTGCCAGCAGTTTGAGGGGCCCTAGCGGACGCTCCTACAATGAGCAGTTCTTC.

This chain uses TRBV28 with TRBJ1-1; 9 bases align to TRBD1. Unmatched junction bases numbered 5, after V lost 2 bases and J lost 10 bases. The CDR3 covers 13 residues. Germline CDR1 reads MDHEN; CDR2 reads SYDVKM. The CDR3 spells CASSLNRGLGAFF. The CDR3 DNA sequence: TGTGCCAGCAGTTTAAACAGGGGGCTAGGAGCTTTCTTT.

As regards this clone: This sample includes further DNA sequences coding for the same CDR3. The genes are TRBV7-9 and TRBJ2-3; 10 nucleotides match TRBD2. The junction had 2 bases not matched to a gene; V was cut back by 5 bases and J by 3 bases. There are 14 residues in the CDR3. Per germline, CDR1 SEHNR and CDR2 FQNEAQ (reference sequence). The CDR3 DNA reads as TGTGCCAGCAGCCCTAGCGGGAGTACAGATACGCAGTATTTT. Translation gives CASSPSGSTDTQYF.

The chain links TRBV5-6 to TRBJ1-2; no reliable D call. This CDR3 is built from 15 residues. Deletions cut 2 bases from V and 0 bases from J, with 11 bases between. The V gene's germline CDR1 is SGHDT and CDR2 YYEEEE. CDR3 sequence (DNA): TGTGCCAGCAGCTTACGTGCGGGAGCTAACTATGGCTACACCTTC. It codes for CASSLRAGANYGYTF.

In nucleotides, the CDR3 is TGCAGCGTCTCCAGACAGGGAAGCTACACCTTC. This translates into CSVSRQGSYTF. The V gene is TRBV29-1, the J gene TRBJ1-2, with 7 bases lining up with TRBD1. Germline trimming cut 6 bases from V and 9 bases from J; bases unmatched to any gene: 7. The CDR3 totals 11 residues. In germline, CDR1 is SQVTM, CDR2 ANQGSEA. The full variable domain, rest sourced from reference TRBV29-1 and TRBJ1-2, is SAVISQKPSRDICQRGTSLTIQCQVDSQVTMMFWYRQQPGQSLTLIATANQGSEATYESGFVIDKFPISRPNLTFSTLTVSNMSPEDSSIYLCSVSRQGSYTFGSGTRLTVV.

The CDR3 coding sequence is TGTGCCAGCAGCTTGTGGGGGGCGGGCAATCAGCCCCAGCATTTT. It yields the protein CASSLWGAGNQPQHF. The gene calls are TRBV5-6 and TRBJ1-5; D may be TRBD1 (6 bases). V was cut by 1 base and J by 2 bases, with 10 bases left in between. Germline loops: CDR1 SGHDT, CDR2 YYEEEE. This CDR3 region has 15 residues.

This chain uses TRBV10-1 with TRBJ2-1; TRBD1 agrees at 9 bases. In germline, CDR1 is WNHNN, CDR2 SYGVQD (reference sequence). V shed 3 bases, J shed 16 bases, and the junction held 7 bases outside the gene matches. The CDR3 length is 12 residues. The CDR3 loop reads CASSEGGTGYFF. CDR3 nucleotide sequence: TGCGCCAGCAGTGAAGGCGGGACAGGGTATTTCTTC.